This entry lists 28 T cell receptor beta chains sequenced from one sample in a study of T cell responses to AZD1222 COVID-19 vaccine. Sequencing used immunoSEQ multiplex PCR; TCRdb keeps in-frame clones, though not all of them. Here the sample spans about 130,000 clones, nearly 90% being singletons. This material consisted of peripheral blood, taken 28 days after the second AZD1222 dose. Receptor source: an adult who received the AZD1222 COVID-19 vaccine.

This sequence joins TRBV10-3 and TRBJ2-3; 8 bases map to TRBD2. Germline assignment: CDR1 ENHRY and CDR2 SYGVKD. The junction had 4 bases not matched to a gene; V was cut back by 11 bases and J by 0 bases. The CDR3 has 13 amino acids. For the CDR3, the DNA is TGTGCCTCTCTAGCGGGTAGCACAGATACGCAGTATTTT. It is translated as CASLAGSTDTQYF.

This clone showed up just once. V gene TRBV2 combines with J gene TRBJ2-7; 7 bases align to TRBD2. Trimming at V came to 11 bases and at J to 7 bases, leaving 17 bases not matched to a gene. Germline values: CDR1 SNHLY, CDR2 FYNNEI. The CDR3 is made up of 14 amino acids. The CDR3 is CASQGLREIGEQYF. For the CDR3, the DNA is TGTGCCTCCCAAGGGTTGCGGGAGATCGGAGAGCAGTACTTC. The whole variable domain, filled in from reference TRBV2 and TRBJ2-7, reads EPEVTQTPSHQVTQMGQEVILRCVPISNHLYFYWYRQILGQKVEFLVSFYNNEISEKSEIFDDQFSVERPDGSNFTLKIRSTKLEDSAMYFCASQGLREIGEQYFGPGTRLTVT.

V gene TRBV3-1 (or the pseudogene TRBV3-2) combines with J gene TRBJ2-3; tentative D call: TRBD2 (5 bases). The CDR3 sequence is 14 residues long. CDR1 is LGHDT, CDR2 YNNKEL, per germline (reference sequence). The V and J ends lost 5 bases and 3 bases respectively, with 12 bases between them. The CDR3 loop is CASSLEGLTDTQYF. In DNA form, the CDR3 reads TGTGCCAGCAGCTTAGAGGGTCTAACAGATACGCAGTATTTT.

This chain uses TRBV18 with TRBJ1-5; TRBD1 is a possible D gene (6 bases). Germline loops: CDR1 KGHSH, CDR2 LQKENI. With 5 bases removed from V and 5 bases from J, the gap between germline ends came to 10 bases. This CDR3 is built from 13 residues. CDR3 nucleotide sequence: TGTGCCAGCTCAGCCGGACAGTATCAGCCCCAGCATTTT. This translates into CASSAGQYQPQHF.

The rearrangement links TRBV10-3 to TRBJ1-1; D not certain. The ends were cut back, 6 bases at V and 6 bases at J, with 14 bases in the middle. Germline CDR1 ENHRY, CDR2 SYGVKD. CDR3 length: 13 amino acids. CDR3 protein: CAIRAPVVAEAFF. DNA for the CDR3: TGTGCCATCAGGGCGCCCGTTGTGGCTGAAGCTTTCTTT.

This chain connects TRBV30 to TRBJ1-4, with 8 bases identical to TRBD1. Unmatched junction bases numbered 4, after V lost 8 bases and J lost 2 bases. This CDR3 contains 13 residues. Germline V CDR1 and CDR2: GTSNPN, SVGIG (reference sequence). The CDR3 reads CAGNRGTNEKLFF. CDR3 DNA: TGTGCCGGAAACAGGGGGACTAATGAAAAACTGTTTTTT.

The chain uses TRBV4-2 and TRBJ2-7, with TRBD2 matching over 9 bases. The CDR3 extends over 15 amino acids. V gave up 4 bases and J gave up 4 bases; unmatched junction bases: 8. The germline V gene encodes CDR1 LGHNA and CDR2 YNFKEQ. CDR3 amino acids: CASSPEAGGSYEQYF. Here the CDR3 DNA reads TGTGCCAGCAGCCCCGAAGCGGGGGGAAGTTACGAGCAGTACTTC.

The J gene is TRBJ2-1, the V gene TRBV2, with TRBD2 matching over 7 bases. Unmatched junction bases numbered 10, after V lost 3 bases and J lost 8 bases. From germline, CDR1 is SNHLY and CDR2 FYNNEI. CDR3 length: 15 amino acids. The CDR3 reads CASSDANRGRYEQFF. The CDR3 region has the DNA TGTGCCAGCAGTGACGCAAACCGCGGGAGATATGAGCAGTTCTTC.

V and J are TRBV5-4 and TRBJ2-1; possible D gene TRBD2, 6 bases. The CDR3 has 15 residues. Trimming shortened V by 0 bases and J by 4 bases, and 11 bases separated the two germline ends. Germline V gene lookup returns CDR1 SGHNT and CDR2 YYREEE (reference sequence). The CDR3 DNA sequence: TGTGCCAGCAGCTTGGATCCCGGGACTTACAATGAGCAGTTCTTC. This translates into CASSLDPGTYNEQFF.

This sequence joins TRBV4-2 and TRBJ2-5; D possibly matches TRBD1 or TRBD2 (5 bases each). Between the trimmed V and J ends, which lost 3 bases and 5 bases, there was a span of 19 bases. Per germline, CDR1 LGHNA and CDR2 YNFKEQ. The CDR3 is 16 residues long. The CDR3 sequence: CASSHGLEGRGETQYF. CDR3 DNA: TGTGCCAGCAGCCATGGCCTAGAGGGGCGCGGGGAGACCCAGTACTTC.

V gene TRBV15 combines with J gene TRBJ1-4; TRBD1 matches at 7 bases. The CDR3 is made up of 14 amino acids. The V segment lost 5 bases and the J segment 7 bases; nucleotides outside the gene matches: 7. Germline V lookup: CDR1 LNHNV, CDR2 YYDKDF (reference sequence). CDR3 loop: CATSGGTDGEKLFF. The CDR3 region has the DNA TGTGCCACCAGCGGGGGGACAGACGGTGAAAAACTGTTTTTT.

The rearrangement joins TRBV27 to TRBJ2-3; TRBD2 matches at 10 bases. After removal of 5 bases from V and 4 bases from J, the junction contained 9 bases not matched to a gene. Germline V gene sequence: CDR1 MNHEY, CDR2 SMNVEV (reference sequence). The CDR3 extends over 16 amino acids. The CDR3: CASSPPPAGGPDTQYF. In DNA form, the CDR3 reads TGTGCCAGCAGTCCCCCCCCAGCGGGGGGGCCAGATACGCAGTATTTT.

This sequence joins TRBV11-1 and TRBJ1-1, with D maybe TRBD1 (6 bases). Germline V gives CDR1 SGHAT, CDR2 FQDESV (reference sequence). The CDR3 spans 16 residues. The germline V and J ends were trimmed by 5 bases and 2 bases, with 18 bases remaining between them. The CDR3 loop reads CASSPTTGRGNTEAFF. The CDR3 DNA reads as TGTGCCAGCAGCCCAACGACAGGCCGAGGAAACACTGAAGCTTTCTTT.

The chain couples TRBV15 to TRBJ1-4; TRBD1 matches at 8 bases. Trimming at V came to 2 bases and at J to 5 bases, leaving 7 bases not matched to a gene. There are 16 residues in the CDR3. Per the germline V gene, CDR1 is LNHNV and CDR2 is YYDKDF (reference sequence). DNA of the CDR3: TGTGCCACCAGCAGACACCAGACAGGGGTAAATGAAAAACTGTTTTTT. It translates to CATSRHQTGVNEKLFF.

The sample holds one count of this clone. J is TRBJ1-2 and V is TRBV30; D remains ambiguous. Trimming shortened V by 2 bases and J by 5 bases, and 12 bases separated the two germline ends. Germline V gene lookup returns CDR1 GTSNPN and CDR2 SVGIG (reference sequence). CDR3 length: 13 residues. The CDR3: CAWSQVRGYGYTF. The CDR3 bases are TGTGCCTGGAGTCAGGTCCGGGGTTATGGCTACACCTTC.

This chain joins TRBV2 and TRBJ2-1; 13 nucleotides match TRBD2. The CDR3 is made up of 14 amino acids. Germline V lookup: CDR1 SNHLY, CDR2 FYNNEI. With V trimmed by 7 bases and J by 8 bases, 5 bases remained unmatched. CDR3 sequence (DNA): TGTGCCAGCATCCGACTAGCGGGGGGCGATGAGCAGTTCTTC. Amino acids: CASIRLAGGDEQFF.

In DNA, the CDR3 is TGTGCCAGCAGTGAGACAGAACATGGCTACACCTTC. This codes for CASSETEHGYTF. The chain couples TRBV2 to TRBJ1-2, with D perhaps TRBD1 (5 bases). V was pared by 3 bases and J by 6 bases, with 8 bases between. CDR1 and CDR2 from the germline V gene are SNHLY and FYNNEI. The CDR3 length is 12 residues.

V is TRBV9 and J is TRBJ2-3; no reliable D call. The CDR3 covers 12 residues. The germline V gene has CDR1 SGDLS and CDR2 YYNGEE. V was shortened by 2 bases and J by 5 bases, with 6 bases between the two germline ends. The CDR3 nucleotides read TGTGCCAGCAGCGTCGATCAAGATACGCAGTATTTT. Amino acid sequence: CASSVDQDTQYF.

This chain connects TRBV3-1 (or the pseudogene TRBV3-2) to TRBJ2-3, with 11 bases lining up with TRBD2. V lost 7 bases to trimming and J lost 1 base; unmatched junction nucleotides: 4. Germline lookup yields CDR1 LGHDT and CDR2 YNNKEL (reference sequence). The CDR3 has 15 residues. In nucleotides, the CDR3 is TGTGCCAGCACGATAGCGGGGGGGGGCACAGATACGCAGTATTTT. This sequence encodes CASTIAGGGTDTQYF.

Only one count was recorded for this clone. The chain employs TRBV18 and TRBJ2-1, with TRBD2 as a possible D gene (6 bases). Germline V CDR1 and CDR2: KGHSH, LQKENI. V gave up 8 bases and J gave up 0 bases, with 14 bases separating them. This CDR3 has 15 amino acids. CDR3 residues: CASGDGTGSYNEQFF. The CDR3 coding sequence is TGTGCCAGCGGGGATGGGACTGGCTCCTACAATGAGCAGTTCTTC.

This clone was observed once. V usage is TRBV12-5 and J usage is TRBJ2-3; D is tentatively TRBD1 or TRBD2 (5 bases each). The CDR3 loop spans 13 amino acids. Germline CDR1 LGHNT, CDR2 FRNRAP. Trimming cost V 6 bases and J 11 bases, with 18 bases left between them. CDR3 sequence (DNA): TGTGCTAGTGGAAATGAGGGCCCTCAGGGGCAGTATTTT. Encoded protein: CASGNEGPQGQYF.

This chain links TRBV7-2 with TRBJ1-5; D unresolved. V was shortened by 1 base and J by 2 bases, with 12 bases between the two germline ends. This CDR3 contains 16 residues. Germline V CDR1 and CDR2: SGHTA, FQGNSA. CDR3 in DNA: TGTGCCAGCAGCTTAGGGAGTGTGGGAGGCAATCAGCCCCAGCATTTT. Its protein product is CASSLGSVGGNQPQHF.

This chain connects TRBV18 to TRBJ2-7; no clear D gene. The CDR3 spans 12 residues. The V end was cut by 1 base, the J end by 5 bases, with 6 bases between. Germline CDR1 reads KGHSH; CDR2 reads LQKENI. This CDR3 reads CASSPRADEQYF. CDR3 DNA sequence: TGTGCCAGCTCACCACGTGCGGACGAGCAGTACTTC.

This rearrangement joins TRBV5-6 to TRBJ1-3; D ambiguous. Germline CDR1 reads SGHDT; CDR2 reads YYEEEE. Trimming cost V 2 bases and J 0 bases, with 9 bases left between them. The CDR3 spans 15 residues. CDR3 protein: CASSFRAASGNTIYF. In nucleotides, the CDR3 is TGTGCCAGCAGCTTTAGGGCAGCCTCTGGAAACACCATATATTTT.

This chain's CDR3 is CASSISSAASGANVLTF. In nucleotides, the CDR3 is TGTGCCAGTAGTATCAGTTCGGCCGCCTCTGGGGCCAACGTCCTGACTTTC. This chain links TRBV19 with TRBJ2-6; D gene unclear. V was shortened by 3 bases and J by 0 bases, with 12 bases between the two germline ends. Germline V gene sequence: CDR1 LNHDA, CDR2 SQIVND (reference sequence). This CDR3 has 17 amino acids.

This clone occurred once. The rearrangement links TRBV4-2 to TRBJ1-5, with unresolved D. V gave up 0 bases and J gave up 7 bases, with 19 bases separating them. The germline CDR1 and CDR2 sequences are LGHNA and YNFKEQ. This CDR3 comprises 17 residues. CDR3 region: CASSQDNVRSVQQPQHF. DNA of the CDR3: TGTGCCAGCAGCCAAGATAACGTGAGGTCAGTTCAACAGCCCCAGCATTTT.

Here the CDR3 DNA reads TGCGCCAGCAGTGAGTCGGGGACAGCGAGTTTGGGCTTTCAATTTAGATTCGGGGAGCTGTTTTTT. The encoded protein is CASSESGTASLGFQFRFGELFF. The J gene is TRBJ2-2, the V gene TRBV10-1, with 7 bases matching TRBD1. Germline values: CDR1 WNHNN, CDR2 SYGVQD (reference sequence). The CDR3 sequence is 22 residues long. V trimming: 0 bases; J trimming: 7 bases; junction bases outside the gene matches: 26.

In this sample, this clone turned up once. The chain uses TRBV6-5 and TRBJ2-1; D might be TRBD1 or TRBD2, each matching 5 bases. Per germline, CDR1 MNHEY and CDR2 SVGAGI. The V end was cut by 6 bases, the J end by 7 bases, with 16 bases between. The CDR3 contains 14 residues. CDR3 DNA sequence: TGTGCCAGCAGCCGCCGGGACCTCAAGAATGAGCAGTTCTTC. Translated: CASSRRDLKNEQFF.